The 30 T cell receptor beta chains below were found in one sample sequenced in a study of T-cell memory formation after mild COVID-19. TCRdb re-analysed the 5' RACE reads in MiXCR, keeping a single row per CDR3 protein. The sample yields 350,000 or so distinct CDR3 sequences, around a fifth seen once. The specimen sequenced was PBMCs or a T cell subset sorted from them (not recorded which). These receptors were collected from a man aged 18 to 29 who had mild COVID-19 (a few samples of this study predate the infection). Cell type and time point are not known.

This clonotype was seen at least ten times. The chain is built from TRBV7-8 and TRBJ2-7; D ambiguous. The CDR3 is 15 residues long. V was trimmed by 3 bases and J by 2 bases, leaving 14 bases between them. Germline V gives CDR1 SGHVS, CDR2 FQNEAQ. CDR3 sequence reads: CASSFDAGPPYEQYF. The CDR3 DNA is TGTGCCAGCAGCTTTGACGCAGGACCTCCCTACGAGCAGTACTTC.

CDR3 sequence reads: CASESGWGTEAFF. The DNA for the CDR3 is TGTGCCAGCGAGAGTGGCTGGGGCACTGAAGCTTTCTTT. V usage is TRBV7-8 and J usage is TRBJ1-1; D is unresolved. The ends were cut back, 8 bases at V and 4 bases at J, with 14 bases in the middle. Germline assignment: CDR1 SGHVS and CDR2 FQNEAQ. This CDR3 is built from 13 residues.

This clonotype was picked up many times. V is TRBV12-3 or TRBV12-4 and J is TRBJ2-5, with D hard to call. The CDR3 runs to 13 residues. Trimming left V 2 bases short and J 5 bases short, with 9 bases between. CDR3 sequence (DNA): TGTGCCAGCAGTTTATTGGGGATTGAGACCCAGTACTTC. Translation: CASSLLGIETQYF.

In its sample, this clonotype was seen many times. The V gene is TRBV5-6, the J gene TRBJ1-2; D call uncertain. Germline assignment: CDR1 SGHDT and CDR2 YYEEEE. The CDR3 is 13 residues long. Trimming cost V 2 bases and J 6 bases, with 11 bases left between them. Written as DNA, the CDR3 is TGTGCCAGCAGCTTCTTCGGAAGCGATGGCTACACCTTC. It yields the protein CASSFFGSDGYTF.

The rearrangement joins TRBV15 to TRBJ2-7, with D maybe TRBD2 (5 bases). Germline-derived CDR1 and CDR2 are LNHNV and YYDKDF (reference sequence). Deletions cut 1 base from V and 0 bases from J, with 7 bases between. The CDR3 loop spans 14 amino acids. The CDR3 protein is CATSRGTSSYEQYV. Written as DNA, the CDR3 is TGTGCCACCAGCAGAGGCACTAGCTCCTACGAGCAGTACGTC.

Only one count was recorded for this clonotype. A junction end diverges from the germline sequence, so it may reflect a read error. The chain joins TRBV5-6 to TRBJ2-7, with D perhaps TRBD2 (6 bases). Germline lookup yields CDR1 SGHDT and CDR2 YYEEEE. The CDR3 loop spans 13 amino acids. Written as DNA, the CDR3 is TGTGCCAGCTCCCCTCAGCGGGCCTACGATCAGTACTTC. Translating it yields CASSPQRAYDQYF. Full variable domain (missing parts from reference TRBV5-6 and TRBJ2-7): DAGVTQSPTHLIKTRGQQVTLRCSPKSGHDTVSWYQQALGQGPQFIFQYYEEEERQRGNFPDRFSGHQFPNYSSELNVNALLLGDSALYLCASSPQRAYDQYFGPGTRLTVT.

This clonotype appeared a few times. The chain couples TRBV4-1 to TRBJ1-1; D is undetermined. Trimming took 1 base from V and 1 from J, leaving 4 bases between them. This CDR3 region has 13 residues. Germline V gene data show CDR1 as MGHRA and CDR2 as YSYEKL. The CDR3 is CASSQGQNTEAFF. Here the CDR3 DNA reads TGCGCCAGCAGCCAAGGGCAGAACACTGAAGCTTTCTTT.

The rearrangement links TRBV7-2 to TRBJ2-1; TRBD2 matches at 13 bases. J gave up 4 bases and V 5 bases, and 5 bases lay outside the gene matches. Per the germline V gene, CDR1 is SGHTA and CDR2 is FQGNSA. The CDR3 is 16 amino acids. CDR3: CASSDPLAGGYNEQFF. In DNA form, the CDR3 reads TGTGCCAGCAGCGACCCACTAGCGGGGGGGTACAATGAGCAGTTCTTC. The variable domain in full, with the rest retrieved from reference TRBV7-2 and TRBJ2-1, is GAGVSQSPSNKVTEKGKDVELRCDPISGHTALYWYRQSLGQGLEFLIYFQGNSAPDKSGLPSDRFSAERTGGSVSTLTIQRTQQEDSAVYLCASSDPLAGGYNEQFFGPGTRLTVL.

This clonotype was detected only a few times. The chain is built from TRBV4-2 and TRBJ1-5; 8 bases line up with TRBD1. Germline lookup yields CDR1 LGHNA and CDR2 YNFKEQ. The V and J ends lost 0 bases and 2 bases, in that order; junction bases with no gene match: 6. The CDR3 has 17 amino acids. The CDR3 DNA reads TGTGCCAGCAGCCAAGAGGACAGGGCGATCGGCAATCAGCCCCAGCATTTT. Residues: CASSQEDRAIGNQPQHF.

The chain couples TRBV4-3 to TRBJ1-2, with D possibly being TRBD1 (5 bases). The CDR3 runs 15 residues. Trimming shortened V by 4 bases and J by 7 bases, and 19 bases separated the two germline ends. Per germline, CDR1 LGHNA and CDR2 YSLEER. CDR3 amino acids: CASSRKIQGNSGYTF. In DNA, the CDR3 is TGCGCCAGCAGCCGCAAGATTCAGGGTAATAGTGGCTACACCTTC.

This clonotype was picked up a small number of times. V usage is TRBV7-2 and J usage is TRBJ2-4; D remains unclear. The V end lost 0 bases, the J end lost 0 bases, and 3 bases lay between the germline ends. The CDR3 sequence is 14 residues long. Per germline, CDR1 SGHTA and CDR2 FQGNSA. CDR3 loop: CASSLAAAKNIQYF. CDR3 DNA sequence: TGTGCCAGCAGCTTAGCGGCAGCCAAAAACATTCAGTACTTC.

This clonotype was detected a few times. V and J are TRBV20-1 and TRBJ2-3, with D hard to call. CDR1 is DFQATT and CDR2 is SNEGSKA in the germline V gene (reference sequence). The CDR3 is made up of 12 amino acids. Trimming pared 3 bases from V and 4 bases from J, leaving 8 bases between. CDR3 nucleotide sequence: TGCAGTGCTAGCTCCCCGGCAGATACGCAGTATTTT. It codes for CSASSPADTQYF.

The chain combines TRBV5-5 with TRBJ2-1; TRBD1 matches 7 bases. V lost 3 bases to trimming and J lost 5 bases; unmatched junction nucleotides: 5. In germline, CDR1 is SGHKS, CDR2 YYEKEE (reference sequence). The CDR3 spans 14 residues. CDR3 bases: TGTGCCAGCAGCTCCGGGACAGCCCACAATGAGCAGTTCTTC. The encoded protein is CASSSGTAHNEQFF.

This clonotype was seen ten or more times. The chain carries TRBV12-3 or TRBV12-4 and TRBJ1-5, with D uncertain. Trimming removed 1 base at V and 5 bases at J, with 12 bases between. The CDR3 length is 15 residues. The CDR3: CASSLGQSPDQPQHF. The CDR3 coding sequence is TGTGCCAGCAGTTTAGGGCAGTCCCCCGATCAGCCCCAGCATTTT.

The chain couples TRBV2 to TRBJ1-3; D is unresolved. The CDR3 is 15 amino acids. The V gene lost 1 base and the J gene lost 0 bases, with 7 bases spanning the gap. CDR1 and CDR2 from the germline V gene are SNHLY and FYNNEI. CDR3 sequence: CASSEVYRSGNTIYF. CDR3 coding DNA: TGTGCCAGCAGTGAAGTTTACCGCTCTGGAAACACCATATATTTT.

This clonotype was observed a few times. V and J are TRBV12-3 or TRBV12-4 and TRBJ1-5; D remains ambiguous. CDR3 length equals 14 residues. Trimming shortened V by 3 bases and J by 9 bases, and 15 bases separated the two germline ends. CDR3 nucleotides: TGTGCCAGCAGTTTGAGGCCGGTCGATCCGCCCCAGCATTTT. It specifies CASSLRPVDPPQHF.

CDR3 protein: CASRSRGAPVHEQFF. For the CDR3, the DNA is TGTGCCAGCCGCTCCCGGGGGGCCCCCGTCCATGAGCAGTTCTTC. The chain combines TRBV6-2 or TRBV6-3 with TRBJ2-1; D possibly corresponds to TRBD2 (7 bases). The V end lost 8 bases, the J end lost 8 bases, and 22 bases lay between the germline ends. Germline V gene data show CDR1 as MNHEY and CDR2 as SVGEGT. This CDR3 is built from 15 residues.

The CDR3: CASSSRDRDLGSPLHF. DNA of the CDR3: TGTGCCAGCAGCTCCCGGGACAGGGACTTAGGGTCACCCCTCCACTTT. The V call is TRBV7-8, the J call TRBJ1-6, with 9 bases aligning to TRBD1. From germline, CDR1 is SGHVS and CDR2 FQNEAQ. V shed 4 bases and J 10 bases; nucleotides not matched to a gene: 11. The CDR3 runs to 16 residues.

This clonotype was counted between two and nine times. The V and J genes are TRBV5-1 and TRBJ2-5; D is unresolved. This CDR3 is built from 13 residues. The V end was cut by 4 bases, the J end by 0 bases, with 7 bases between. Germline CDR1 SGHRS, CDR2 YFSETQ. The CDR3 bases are TGCGCCAGCAGCCGATCACACCAAGAGACCCAGTACTTC. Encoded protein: CASSRSHQETQYF.

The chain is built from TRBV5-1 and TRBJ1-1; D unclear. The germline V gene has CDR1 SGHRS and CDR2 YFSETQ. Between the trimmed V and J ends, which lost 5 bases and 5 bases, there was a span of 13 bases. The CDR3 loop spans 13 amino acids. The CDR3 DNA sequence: TGCGCCAGCAGACGGGCTGAACGGACTGAAGCTTTCTTT. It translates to CASRRAERTEAFF.

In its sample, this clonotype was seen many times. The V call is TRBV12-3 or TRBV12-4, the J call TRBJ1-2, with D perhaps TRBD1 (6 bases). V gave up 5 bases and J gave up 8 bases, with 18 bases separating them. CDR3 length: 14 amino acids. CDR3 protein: CASSPGGSGGGYTF. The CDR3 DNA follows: TGTGCCAGCAGTCCGGGGGGTTCCGGGGGCGGCTACACCTTC.

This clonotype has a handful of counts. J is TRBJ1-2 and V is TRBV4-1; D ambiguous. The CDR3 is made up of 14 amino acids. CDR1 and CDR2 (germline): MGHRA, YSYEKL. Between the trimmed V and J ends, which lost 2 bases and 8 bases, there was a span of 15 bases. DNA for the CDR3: TGCGCCAGCAGCCAACTAGCCCGAACGGGGGGCTACACCTTC. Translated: CASSQLARTGGYTF.

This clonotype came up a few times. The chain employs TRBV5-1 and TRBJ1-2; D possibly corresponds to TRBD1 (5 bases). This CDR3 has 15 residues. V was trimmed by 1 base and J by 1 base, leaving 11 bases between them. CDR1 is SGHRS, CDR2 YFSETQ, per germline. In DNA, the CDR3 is TGCGCCAGCAGCTTGAAGCCCGGGGGTAACTATGGCTACACCTTC. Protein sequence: CASSLKPGGNYGYTF.

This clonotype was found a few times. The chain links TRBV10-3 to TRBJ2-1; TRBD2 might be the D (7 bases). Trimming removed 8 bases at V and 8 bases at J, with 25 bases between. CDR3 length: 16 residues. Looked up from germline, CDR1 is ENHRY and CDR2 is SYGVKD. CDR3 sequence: CAIGGGAGRGWDEQFF. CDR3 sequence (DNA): TGTGCCATCGGAGGGGGAGCAGGGAGGGGTTGGGATGAGCAGTTCTTC.

The CDR3 DNA reads TGTGCCAGCAGTTCCTCGTACGTAGCCCGGGACAGGAGACGATCTAGCACAGATACGCAGTATTTT. Protein product: CASSSSYVARDRRRSSTDTQYF. The V and J genes are TRBV12-3 or TRBV12-4 and TRBJ2-3; 8 nucleotides align to TRBD1. This CDR3 region has 22 residues. With 4 bases clipped from V and 0 bases from J, the junction kept 24 bases outside the gene matches.

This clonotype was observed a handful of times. This chain's CDR3 is CASSQLDRGNSPLHF. Here the CDR3 DNA reads TGTGCCAGCAGCCAATTGGACAGGGGGAACTCACCCCTCCACTTT. This chain joins TRBV4-2 and TRBJ1-6; 10 bases are a match to TRBD1. Germline V lookup: CDR1 LGHNA, CDR2 YNFKEQ. V was pared by 2 bases and J by 10 bases, with 5 bases of the junction left unmatched. This CDR3 spans 15 amino acids.

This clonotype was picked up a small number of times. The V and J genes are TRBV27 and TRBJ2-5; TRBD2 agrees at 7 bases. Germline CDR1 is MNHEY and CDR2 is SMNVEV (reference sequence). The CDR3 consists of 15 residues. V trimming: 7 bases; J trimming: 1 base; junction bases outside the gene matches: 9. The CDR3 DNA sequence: TGTGCCAGCAACCCCGCTAGCGGACCCCAAGAGACCCAGTACTTC. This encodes CASNPASGPQETQYF.

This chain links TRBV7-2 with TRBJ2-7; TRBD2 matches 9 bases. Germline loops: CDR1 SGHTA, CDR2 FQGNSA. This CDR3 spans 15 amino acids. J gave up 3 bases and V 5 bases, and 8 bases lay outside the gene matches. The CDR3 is CASSPASGDYYEQYF. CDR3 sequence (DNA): TGTGCCAGCAGCCCAGCTAGCGGGGATTACTACGAGCAGTACTTC.

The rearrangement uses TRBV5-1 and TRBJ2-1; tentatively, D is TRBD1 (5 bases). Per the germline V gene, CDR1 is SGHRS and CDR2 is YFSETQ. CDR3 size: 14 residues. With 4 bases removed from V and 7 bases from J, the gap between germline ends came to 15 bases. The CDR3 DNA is TGCGCCAGCAGCGGGGCTAGGACCCTGAATGAGCAGTTCTTC. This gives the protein CASSGARTLNEQFF.

The CDR3 nucleotides are TGCAGTGCTCTGGACAGGCTTTATGGCTACACCTTC. Amino acid sequence: CSALDRLYGYTF. The J gene is TRBJ1-2, the V gene TRBV20-1; 7 bases match TRBD1. The V gene end was trimmed by 5 bases and the J gene end by 5 bases; junction bases not matched to a gene: 5. Germline CDR1 and CDR2: DFQATT and SNEGSKA (reference sequence). The CDR3 runs 12 residues.